The following is a TCR beta chain sequence with its context. Time point indicated: baseline, week 1 (first vaccination visit). Regarding treatment: pre-vaccination baseline after standard-of-care therapy. Donors' newly diagnosed IDH1-mutant WHO grade 3 or 4 astrocytomas lacked nuclear ATRX. This record belongs to a study of a mutant IDH1 vaccine in newly diagnosed glioma. Study context: The earlier regimen, radiotherapy, temozolomide, or both, was most often both.

This table comes from immunoSEQ multiplex PCR, and its TCRdb copy is limited to in-frame clones, with some not included. This table holds about 30,000 clones, over 75% found once. The germline gives CDR1 SGHDN, CDR2 FVKESK. V was clipped by 6 bases and J by 7 bases, with 22 bases between them. This CDR3 comprises 16 residues. The V and J genes are TRBV14 and TRBJ2-1; TRBD2 might be the D (6 bases). The receptor was isolated from a man under 40 with glioma. Sample: PBMCs, taken from a glioma patient treated with radiotherapy, temozolomide or both. The CDR3 nucleotides read TGTGCCAGCAGTTTTAACCGGGGGTTACGAAGGAATGAGCAGTTCTTC. It codes for CASSFNRGLRRNEQFF.